A single sample gave rise to the 2 T cell receptor beta chains below, sequenced in a study of CD8+CD57+ T cells in acquired aplastic anemia. Both TCR beta VDJ combination and CDR3 sequence profiling were carried out. Genomic DNA was the template for this profiling. One entry per CDR3 protein, called by TCRdb with MiXCR from the reads. The sample has under 200,000 distinct CDR3 sequences; approximately 40% are singletons. Sequenced sample: sorted CD4+, CD8+, or CD8+CD57+ T cells (not recorded which) from PBMCs. Receptors were obtained from a human donor in good health.

The chain is built from TRBV19 and TRBJ2-7; 11 bases match TRBD1. Looked up from germline, CDR1 is LNHDA and CDR2 is SQIVND (reference sequence). V dropped 5 bases and J dropped 5; count of bases not matched to a gene: 5. The CDR3 contains 14 residues. The CDR3 bases are TGTGCCAGTAGTTTCGGACAGGGGGCCAACGAGCAGTACTTC. This codes for CASSFGQGANEQYF.

The chain couples TRBV20-1 to TRBJ1-5; D gene uncertain. In germline, CDR1 is DFQATT, CDR2 SNEGSKA (reference sequence). This CDR3 is built from 13 residues. V lost 6 bases, J lost 7 bases, and 16 bases lay in between. The CDR3, as DNA: TGCAGTGCCAGACGGGGAGAATACCAGCCCCAGCATTTT. Its translation is CSARRGEYQPQHF.